The present T cell receptor (beta chain) was sequenced within a study of T cell changes during pregnancy in multiple sclerosis. V lost 6 bases, J lost 6 bases, and 10 bases lay in between. From germline, CDR1 is LGHNT and CDR2 FRNRAP. This CDR3 has 12 amino acids. TCRdb's copy holds only in-frame clones and misses some; the assay was immunoSEQ multiplex PCR. The top ten clones hold more than 0.7% of a sample with over 35,000 clones, roughly 87% of them seen once. The TCR comes from a female donor with multiple sclerosis, enrolled in a pregnancy study. The sample in question was CD4+ T cells from peripheral blood mononuclear cells, obtained after pregnancy. This rearrangement joins TRBV12-5 to TRBJ2-3, with D perhaps matching TRBD2 (6 bases). The CDR3 is CASGLGGDTQYF. In DNA, the CDR3 is TGTGCTAGTGGCCTTGGGGGGGATACGCAGTATTTT.